This section outlines one TCR beta chain sequence together with its context. What it binds is unknown. The data belong to a study of coeliac disease. Whole-study context: Each coeliac patient was active, refractory type I, or diet-controlled. Notes on the study in general: Known gliadin-specific TRB sequences: about 55% of the 18 coeliac samples, only 1 of 6 controls. Active celiac intraepithelial and lamina propria samples had lower TRB and TRG clonality than control samples. Cross-contamination between intraepithelial and lamina propria cells was possible.

Sequencing was performed with immunoSEQ multiplex PCR; in TCRdb, only in-frame clones are kept and a portion is missing. Found here are roughly 6,600 clones, less than 65% of them singletons; the top ten hold 3.1%. Trimming took off 6 bases at V and 0 bases at J, with 10 bases between the two ends. The CDR3 totals 14 residues. CDR1 MNHEY and CDR2 SMNVEV come from the germline V gene (reference sequence). This rearrangement joins TRBV27 to TRBJ2-3, with D possibly being TRBD2 (5 bases). The TCR was taken from a woman aged 55-70 years with active celiac disease. Sample: lamina propria lymphocytes from the gut. This CDR3 reads CASRDSLSTDTQYF. The CDR3, as DNA: TGTGCCAGCAGGGACTCACTTAGCACAGATACGCAGTATTTT.